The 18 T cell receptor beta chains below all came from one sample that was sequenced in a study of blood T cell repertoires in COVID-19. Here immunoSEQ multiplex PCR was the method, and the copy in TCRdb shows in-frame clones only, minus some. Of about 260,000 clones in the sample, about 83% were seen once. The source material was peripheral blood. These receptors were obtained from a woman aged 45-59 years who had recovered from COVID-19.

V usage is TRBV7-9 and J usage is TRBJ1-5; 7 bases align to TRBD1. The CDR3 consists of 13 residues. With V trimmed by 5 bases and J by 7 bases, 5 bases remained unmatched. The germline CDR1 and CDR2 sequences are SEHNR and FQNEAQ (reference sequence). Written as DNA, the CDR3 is TGTGCCAGCAGCCCGACAGGGATGCAGCCCCAGCATTTT. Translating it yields CASSPTGMQPQHF.

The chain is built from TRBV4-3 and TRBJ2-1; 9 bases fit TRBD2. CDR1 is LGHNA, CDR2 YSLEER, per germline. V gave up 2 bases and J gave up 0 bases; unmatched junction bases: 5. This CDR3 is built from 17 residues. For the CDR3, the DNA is TGCGCCAGCAGCCAATCTCTTAGCGGGAGCTCCTACAATGAGCAGTTCTTC. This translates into CASSQSLSGSSYNEQFF.

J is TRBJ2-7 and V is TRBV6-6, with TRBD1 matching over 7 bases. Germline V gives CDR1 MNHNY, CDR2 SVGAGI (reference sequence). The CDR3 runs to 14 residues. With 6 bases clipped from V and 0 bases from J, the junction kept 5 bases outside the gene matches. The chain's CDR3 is CASRQTGSSYEQYF. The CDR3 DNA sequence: TGTGCCAGCAGACAGACAGGGTCCTCCTACGAGCAGTACTTC.

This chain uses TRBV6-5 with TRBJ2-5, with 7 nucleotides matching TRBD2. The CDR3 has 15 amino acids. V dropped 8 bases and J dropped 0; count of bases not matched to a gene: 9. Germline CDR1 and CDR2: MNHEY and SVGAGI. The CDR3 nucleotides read TGTGCCAGCGGACTAGGGACGTACGACCAAGAGACCCAGTACTTC. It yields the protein CASGLGTYDQETQYF.

The CDR3 protein is CASSPGPGQGYGYTF. CDR3 coding DNA: TGCGCCAGCAGCCCCGGGCCGGGACAGGGGTACGGCTACACCTTC. V is TRBV4-1 and J is TRBJ1-2, with 10 positions matching TRBD1. V shed 4 bases, J shed 8 bases, and the junction held 10 bases outside the gene matches. Germline V lookup: CDR1 MGHRA, CDR2 YSYEKL. The CDR3 sequence is 15 residues long.

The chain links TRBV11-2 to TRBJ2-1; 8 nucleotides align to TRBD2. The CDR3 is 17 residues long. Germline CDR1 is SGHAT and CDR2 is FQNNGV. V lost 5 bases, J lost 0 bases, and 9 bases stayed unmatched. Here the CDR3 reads CASSRTGSGGSYNEQFF. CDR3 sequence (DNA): TGTGCCAGCAGCCGTACAGGGAGCGGGGGCTCCTACAATGAGCAGTTCTTC.

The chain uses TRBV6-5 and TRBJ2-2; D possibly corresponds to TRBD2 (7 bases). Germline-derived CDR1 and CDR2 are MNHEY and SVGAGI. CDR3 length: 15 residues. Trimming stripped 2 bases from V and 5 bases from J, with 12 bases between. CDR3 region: CASSYRGGRTGELFF. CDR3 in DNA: TGTGCCAGCAGTTACAGGGGGGGGAGGACCGGGGAGCTGTTTTTT.

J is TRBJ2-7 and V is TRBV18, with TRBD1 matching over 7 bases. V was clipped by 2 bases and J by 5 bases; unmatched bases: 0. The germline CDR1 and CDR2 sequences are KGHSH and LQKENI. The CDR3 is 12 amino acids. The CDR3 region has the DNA TGTGCCAGCTCACCAACAGGGGACGAGCAGTACTTC. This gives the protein CASSPTGDEQYF.

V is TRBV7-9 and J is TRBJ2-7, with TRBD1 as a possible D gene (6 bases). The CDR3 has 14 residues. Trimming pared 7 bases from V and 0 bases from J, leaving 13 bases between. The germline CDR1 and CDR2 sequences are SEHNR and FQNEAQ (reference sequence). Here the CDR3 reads CASTLDRSSYEQYF. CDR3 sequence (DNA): TGTGCCAGCACCCTTGACAGGAGCTCCTACGAGCAGTACTTC.

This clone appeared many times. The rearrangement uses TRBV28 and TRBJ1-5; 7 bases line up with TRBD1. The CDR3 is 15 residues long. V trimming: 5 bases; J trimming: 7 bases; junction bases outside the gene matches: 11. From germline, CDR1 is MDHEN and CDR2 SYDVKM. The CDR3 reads CASSATGPVEQPQHF. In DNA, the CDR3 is TGTGCCAGCAGTGCGACAGGGCCCGTAGAACAGCCCCAGCATTTT.

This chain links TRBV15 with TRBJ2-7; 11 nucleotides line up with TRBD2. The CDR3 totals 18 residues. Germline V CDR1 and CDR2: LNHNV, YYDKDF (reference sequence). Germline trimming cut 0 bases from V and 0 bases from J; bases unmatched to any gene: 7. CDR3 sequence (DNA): TGTGCCACCAGCAGAGATGGGACTAGCGGAAAGAACTCCTACGAGCAGTACTTC. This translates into CATSRDGTSGKNSYEQYF.

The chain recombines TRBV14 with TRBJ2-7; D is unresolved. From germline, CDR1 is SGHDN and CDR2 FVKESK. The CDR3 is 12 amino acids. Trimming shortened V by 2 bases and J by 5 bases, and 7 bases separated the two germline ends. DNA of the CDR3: TGTGCCAGCAGCCAATCGTCTAACGAGCAGTACTTC. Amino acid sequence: CASSQSSNEQYF.

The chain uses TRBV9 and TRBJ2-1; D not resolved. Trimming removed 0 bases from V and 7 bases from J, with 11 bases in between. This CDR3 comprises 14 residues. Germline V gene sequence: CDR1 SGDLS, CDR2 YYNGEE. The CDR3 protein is CASSVGVDTNEQFF. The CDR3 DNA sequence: TGTGCCAGCAGCGTAGGGGTTGACACGAATGAGCAGTTCTTC.

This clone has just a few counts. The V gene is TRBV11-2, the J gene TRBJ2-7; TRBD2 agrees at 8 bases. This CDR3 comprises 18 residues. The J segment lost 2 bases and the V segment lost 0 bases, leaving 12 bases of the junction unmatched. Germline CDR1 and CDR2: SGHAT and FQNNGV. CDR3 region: CASSLDSASGGETYEQYF. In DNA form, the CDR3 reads TGTGCCAGCAGCTTAGATTCGGCGAGCGGGGGTGAAACCTACGAGCAGTACTTC.

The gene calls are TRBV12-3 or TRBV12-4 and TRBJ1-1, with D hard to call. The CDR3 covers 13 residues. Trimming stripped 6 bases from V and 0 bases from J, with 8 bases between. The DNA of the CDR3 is TGTGCCAGCAGCCTAACAGTGAACACTGAAGCTTTCTTT. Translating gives CASSLTVNTEAFF.

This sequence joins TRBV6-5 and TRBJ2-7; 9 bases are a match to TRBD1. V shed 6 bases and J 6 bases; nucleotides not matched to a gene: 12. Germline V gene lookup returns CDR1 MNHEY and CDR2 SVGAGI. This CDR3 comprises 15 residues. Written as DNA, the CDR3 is TGTGCCAGCAGGAGAGCCGGGACAGGGTTTACCGAGCAGTACTTC. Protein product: CASRRAGTGFTEQYF.

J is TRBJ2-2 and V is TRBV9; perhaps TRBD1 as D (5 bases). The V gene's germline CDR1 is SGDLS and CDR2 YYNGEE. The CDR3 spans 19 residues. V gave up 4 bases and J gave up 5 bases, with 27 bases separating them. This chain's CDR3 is CASSHSRWGKTGLTGELFF. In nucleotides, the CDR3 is TGTGCCAGCAGCCATAGCAGGTGGGGCAAGACCGGCCTGACCGGGGAGCTGTTTTTT.

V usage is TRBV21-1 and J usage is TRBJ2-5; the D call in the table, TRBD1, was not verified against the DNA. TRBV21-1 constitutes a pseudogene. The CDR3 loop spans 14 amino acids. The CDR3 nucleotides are TGTGCCAGCAGCAAAGGGGCAGGGAAAGAGACCCAGTACTTC. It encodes CASSKGAGKETQYF.